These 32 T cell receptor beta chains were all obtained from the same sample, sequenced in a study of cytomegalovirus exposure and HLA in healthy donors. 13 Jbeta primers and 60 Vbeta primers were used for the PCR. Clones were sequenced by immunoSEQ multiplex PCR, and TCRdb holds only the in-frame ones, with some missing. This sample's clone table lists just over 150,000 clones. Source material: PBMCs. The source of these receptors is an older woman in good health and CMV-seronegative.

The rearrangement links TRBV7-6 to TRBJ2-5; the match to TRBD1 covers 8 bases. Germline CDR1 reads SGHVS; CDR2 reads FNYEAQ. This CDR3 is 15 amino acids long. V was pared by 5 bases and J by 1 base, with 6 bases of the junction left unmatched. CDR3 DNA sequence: TGTGCCAGCAGCGGCAAGGGACAGGTCCAAGAGACCCAGTACTTC. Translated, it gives CASSGKGQVQETQYF.

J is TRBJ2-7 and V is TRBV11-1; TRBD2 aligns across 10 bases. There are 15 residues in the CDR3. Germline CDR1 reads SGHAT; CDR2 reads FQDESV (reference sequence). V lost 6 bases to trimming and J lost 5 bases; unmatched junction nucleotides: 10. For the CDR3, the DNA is TGTGCCAGCAGTATTGGGCTAGCGGGAGCTGACGAGCAGTACTTC. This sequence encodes CASSIGLAGADEQYF.

The CDR3 coding sequence is TGTGCCAGCAGCCCTAGGGGGGGCTCCTACAATGAGCAGTTCTTC. Amino acids: CASSPRGGSYNEQFF. The chain recombines TRBV7-9 with TRBJ2-1; possible D gene TRBD2, 7 bases. V was shortened by 5 bases and J by 0 bases, with 11 bases between the two germline ends. The length of the CDR3 is 15 residues. Germline CDR1 reads SEHNR; CDR2 reads FQNEAQ (reference sequence).

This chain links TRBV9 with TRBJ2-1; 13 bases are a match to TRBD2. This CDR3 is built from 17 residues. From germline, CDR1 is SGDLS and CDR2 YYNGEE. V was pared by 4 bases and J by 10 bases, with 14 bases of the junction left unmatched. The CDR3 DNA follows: TGTGCCAGCAGCATCCGGGGGACTAGCGGGACCCAGGGGGAGCAGTTCTTC. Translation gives CASSIRGTSGTQGEQFF.

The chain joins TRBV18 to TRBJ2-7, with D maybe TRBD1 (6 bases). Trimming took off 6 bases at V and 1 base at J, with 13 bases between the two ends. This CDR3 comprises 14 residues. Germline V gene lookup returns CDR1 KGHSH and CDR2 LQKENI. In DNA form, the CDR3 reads TGTGCCAGCTCCAATATAACAGGGTCCTACGAGCAGTACTTC. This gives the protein CASSNITGSYEQYF.

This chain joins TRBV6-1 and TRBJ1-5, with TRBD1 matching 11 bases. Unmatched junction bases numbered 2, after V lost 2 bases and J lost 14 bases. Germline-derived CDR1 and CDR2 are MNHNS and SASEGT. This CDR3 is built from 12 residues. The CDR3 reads CASSERDRGEHF. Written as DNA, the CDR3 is TGTGCCAGCAGTGAAAGGGACAGGGGGGAGCATTTT.

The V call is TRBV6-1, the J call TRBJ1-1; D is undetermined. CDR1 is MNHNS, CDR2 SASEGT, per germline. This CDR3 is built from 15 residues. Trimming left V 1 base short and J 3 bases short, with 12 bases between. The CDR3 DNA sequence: TGTGCCAGCAGTGAAGGGGCGGGTAGGTACACTGAAGCTTTCTTT. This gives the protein CASSEGAGRYTEAFF.

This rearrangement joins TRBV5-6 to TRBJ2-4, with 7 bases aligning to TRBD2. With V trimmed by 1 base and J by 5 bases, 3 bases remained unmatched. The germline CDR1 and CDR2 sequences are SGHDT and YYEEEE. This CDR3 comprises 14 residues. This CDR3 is CASSLWGGENIQYF. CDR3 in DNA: TGTGCCAGCAGCTTGTGGGGGGGGGAAAACATTCAGTACTTC. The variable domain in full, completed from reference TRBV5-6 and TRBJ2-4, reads DAGVTQSPTHLIKTRGQQVTLRCSPKSGHDTVSWYQQALGQGPQFIFQYYEEEERQRGNFPDRFSGHQFPNYSSELNVNALLLGDSALYLCASSLWGGENIQYFGAGTRLSVL.

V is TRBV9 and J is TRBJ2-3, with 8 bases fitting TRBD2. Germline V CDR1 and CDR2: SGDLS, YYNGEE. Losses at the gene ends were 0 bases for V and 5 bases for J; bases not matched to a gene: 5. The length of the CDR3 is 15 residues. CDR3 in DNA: TGTGCCAGCAGCGTAGAAAGCGGGAGTAAAGATACGCAGTATTTT. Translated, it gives CASSVESGSKDTQYF.

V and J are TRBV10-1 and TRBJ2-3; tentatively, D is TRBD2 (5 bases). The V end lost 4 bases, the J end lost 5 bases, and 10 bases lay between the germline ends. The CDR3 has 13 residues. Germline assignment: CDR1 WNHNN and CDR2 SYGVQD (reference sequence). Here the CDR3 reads CASSGEKVDTQYF. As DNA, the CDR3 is TGCGCCAGCAGTGGGGAGAAGGTAGATACGCAGTATTTT.

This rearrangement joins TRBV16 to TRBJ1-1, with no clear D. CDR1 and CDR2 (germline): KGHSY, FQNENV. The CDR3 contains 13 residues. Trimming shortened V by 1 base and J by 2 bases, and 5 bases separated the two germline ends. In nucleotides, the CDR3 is TGTGCCAGCAGCCAATGGGCCAACACTGAAGCTTTCTTT. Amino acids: CASSQWANTEAFF.

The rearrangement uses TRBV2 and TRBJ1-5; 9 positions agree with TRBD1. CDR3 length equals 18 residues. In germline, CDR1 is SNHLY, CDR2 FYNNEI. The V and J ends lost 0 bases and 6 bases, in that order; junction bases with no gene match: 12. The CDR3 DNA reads TGTGCCAGCAGTGAAGCGCTGTACCGGGACAGGGTGGGTCAGCCCCAGCATTTT. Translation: CASSEALYRDRVGQPQHF.

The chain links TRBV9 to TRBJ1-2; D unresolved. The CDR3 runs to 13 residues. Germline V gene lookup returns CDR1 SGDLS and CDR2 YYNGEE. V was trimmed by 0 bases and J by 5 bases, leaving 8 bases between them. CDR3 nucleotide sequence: TGTGCCAGCAGCGTAGGTGCGGGGTATGGCTACACCTTC. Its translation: CASSVGAGYGYTF.

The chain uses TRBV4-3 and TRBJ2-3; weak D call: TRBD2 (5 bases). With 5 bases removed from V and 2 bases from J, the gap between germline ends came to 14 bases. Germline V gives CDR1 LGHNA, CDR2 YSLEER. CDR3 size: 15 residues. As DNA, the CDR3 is TGCGCCAGCAGCTCCCCGGGGTCGGACACAGATACGCAGTATTTT. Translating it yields CASSSPGSDTDTQYF.

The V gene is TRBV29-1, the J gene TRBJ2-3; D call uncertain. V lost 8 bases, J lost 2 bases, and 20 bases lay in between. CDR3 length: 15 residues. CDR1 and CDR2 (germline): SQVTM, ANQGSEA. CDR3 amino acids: CSLTPRLYTTDTQYF. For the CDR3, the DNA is TGCAGCTTAACCCCTAGACTGTATACCACAGATACGCAGTATTTT.

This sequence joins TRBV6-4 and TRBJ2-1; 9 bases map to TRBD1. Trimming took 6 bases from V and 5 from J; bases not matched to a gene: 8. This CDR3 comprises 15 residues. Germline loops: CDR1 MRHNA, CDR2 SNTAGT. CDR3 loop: CASRQDRGRDNEQFF. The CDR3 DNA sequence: TGTGCCAGCAGACAGGACAGGGGACGCGACAATGAGCAGTTCTTC.

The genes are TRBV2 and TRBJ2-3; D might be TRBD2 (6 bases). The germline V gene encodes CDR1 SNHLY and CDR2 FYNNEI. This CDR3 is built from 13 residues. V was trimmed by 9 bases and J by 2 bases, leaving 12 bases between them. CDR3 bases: TGTGCCAGTAATCGGGACTTCACAGATACGCAGTATTTT. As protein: CASNRDFTDTQYF.

CDR3 protein: CASSLAGTFTGELFF. DNA of the CDR3: TGCGCCAGCAGCTTGGCCGGGACTTTCACCGGGGAGCTGTTTTTT. The rearrangement uses TRBV5-1 and TRBJ2-2; D possibly corresponds to TRBD2 (6 bases). CDR1 SGHRS and CDR2 YFSETQ come from the germline V gene. V was trimmed by 0 bases and J by 4 bases, leaving 10 bases between them. The CDR3 contains 15 residues.

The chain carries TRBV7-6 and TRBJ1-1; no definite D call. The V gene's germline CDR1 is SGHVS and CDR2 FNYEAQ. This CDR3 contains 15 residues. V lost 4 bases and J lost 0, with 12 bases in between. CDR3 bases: TGTGCCAGCAGCTCTCAAGAAGAGTTGAACACTGAAGCTTTCTTT. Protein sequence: CASSSQEELNTEAFF.

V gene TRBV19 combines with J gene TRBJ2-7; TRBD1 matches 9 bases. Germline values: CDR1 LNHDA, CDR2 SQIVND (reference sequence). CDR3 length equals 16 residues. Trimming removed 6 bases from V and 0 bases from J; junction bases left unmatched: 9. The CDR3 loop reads CASRLKDRGVSYEQYF. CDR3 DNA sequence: TGTGCCAGTAGACTAAAGGACAGGGGCGTCTCCTACGAGCAGTACTTC.

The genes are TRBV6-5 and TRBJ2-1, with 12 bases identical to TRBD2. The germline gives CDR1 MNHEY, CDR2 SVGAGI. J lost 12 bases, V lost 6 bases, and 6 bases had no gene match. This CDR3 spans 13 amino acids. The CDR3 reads CASSPSGGAMQFF. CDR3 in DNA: TGTGCCAGCAGCCCTAGCGGGGGGGCGATGCAGTTCTTC.

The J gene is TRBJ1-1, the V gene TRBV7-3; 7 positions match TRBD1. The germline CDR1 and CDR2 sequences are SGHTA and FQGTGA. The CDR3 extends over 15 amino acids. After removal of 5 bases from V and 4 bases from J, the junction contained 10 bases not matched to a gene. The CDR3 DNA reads TGTGCCAGCAGCCCGACAGGGATTGAGGTCACTGAAGCTTTCTTT. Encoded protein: CASSPTGIEVTEAFF.

The CDR3 coding sequence is TGTGCCACCAGCAGGGAGACTCCCTCGCCCTCTGGGGCCAACGTCCTGACTTTC. The encoded protein is CATSRETPSPSGANVLTF. The chain links TRBV15 to TRBJ2-6; D is unresolved. The ends were cut back, 3 bases at V and 0 bases at J, with 15 bases in the middle. CDR3 length equals 18 residues. CDR1 LNHNV and CDR2 YYDKDF come from the germline V gene (reference sequence).

CDR3 region: CASSIWIRTVDFNTEAFF. In nucleotides, the CDR3 is TGCGCCAGCAGCATATGGATTAGGACAGTGGACTTTAACACTGAAGCTTTCTTT. The chain links TRBV5-1 to TRBJ1-1; a weak D match, TRBD1 (6 bases). The CDR3 has 18 residues. From germline, CDR1 is SGHRS and CDR2 YFSETQ. Between the trimmed V and J ends, which lost 4 bases and 2 bases, there was a span of 24 bases.

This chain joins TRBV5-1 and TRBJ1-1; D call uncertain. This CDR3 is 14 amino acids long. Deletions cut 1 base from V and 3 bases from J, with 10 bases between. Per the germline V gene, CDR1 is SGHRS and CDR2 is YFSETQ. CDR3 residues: CASSLIPGDTEAFF. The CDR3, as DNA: TGCGCCAGCAGCTTGATTCCCGGGGACACTGAAGCTTTCTTT. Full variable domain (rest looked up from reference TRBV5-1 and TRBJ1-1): KAGVTQTPRYLIKTRGQQVTLSCSPISGHRSVSWYQQTPGQGLQFLFEYFSETQRNKGNFPGRFSGRQFSNSRSEMNVSTLELGDSALYLCASSLIPGDTEAFFGQGTRLTVV.

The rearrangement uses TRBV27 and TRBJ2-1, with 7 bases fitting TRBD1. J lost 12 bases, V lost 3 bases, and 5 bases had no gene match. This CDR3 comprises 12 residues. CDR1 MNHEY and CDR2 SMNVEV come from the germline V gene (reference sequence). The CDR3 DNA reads TGTGCCAGCAGTTTGACAGGGTCTGGGCAGTTCTTC. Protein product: CASSLTGSGQFF.

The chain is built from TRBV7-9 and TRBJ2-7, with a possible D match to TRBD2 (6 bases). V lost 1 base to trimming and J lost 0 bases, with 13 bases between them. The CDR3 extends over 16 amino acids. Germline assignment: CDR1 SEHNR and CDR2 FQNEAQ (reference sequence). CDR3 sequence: CASSLVPPSVSYEQYF. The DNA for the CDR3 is TGTGCCAGCAGCTTAGTCCCCCCTAGCGTCTCCTACGAGCAGTACTTC.

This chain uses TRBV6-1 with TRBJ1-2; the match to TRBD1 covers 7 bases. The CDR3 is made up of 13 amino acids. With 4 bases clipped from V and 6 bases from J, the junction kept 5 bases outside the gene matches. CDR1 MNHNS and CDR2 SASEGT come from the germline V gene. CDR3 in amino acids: CASSAGTGDGYTF. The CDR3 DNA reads TGTGCCAGCAGTGCGGGTACAGGGGATGGCTACACCTTC.

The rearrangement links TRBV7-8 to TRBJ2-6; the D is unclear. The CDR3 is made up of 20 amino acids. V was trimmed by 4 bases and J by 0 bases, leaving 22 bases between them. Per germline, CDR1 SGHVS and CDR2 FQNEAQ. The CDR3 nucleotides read TGTGCCAGCAGCTCCCGGGTGGTCAGAGGCTTCAGCTCTGGGGCCAACGTCCTGACTTTC. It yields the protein CASSSRVVRGFSSGANVLTF.

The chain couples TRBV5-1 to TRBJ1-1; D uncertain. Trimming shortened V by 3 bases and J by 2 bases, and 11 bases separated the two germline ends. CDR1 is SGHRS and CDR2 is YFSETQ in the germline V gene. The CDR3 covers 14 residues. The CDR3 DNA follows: TGCGCCAGCAGCTCAGACGGAGGAAACACTGAAGCTTTCTTT. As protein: CASSSDGGNTEAFF.

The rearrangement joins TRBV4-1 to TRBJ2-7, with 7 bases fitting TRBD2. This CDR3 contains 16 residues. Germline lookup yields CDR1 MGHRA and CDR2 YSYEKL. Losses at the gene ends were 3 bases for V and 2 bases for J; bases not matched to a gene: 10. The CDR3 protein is CASSQARASGAYEQYF. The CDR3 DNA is TGCGCCAGCAGCCAGGCCCGGGCTAGCGGTGCCTACGAGCAGTACTTC.

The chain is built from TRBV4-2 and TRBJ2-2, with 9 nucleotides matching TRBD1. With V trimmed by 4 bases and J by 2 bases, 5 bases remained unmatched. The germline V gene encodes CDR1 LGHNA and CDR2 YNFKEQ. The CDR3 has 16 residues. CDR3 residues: CASSLTGQGNTGELFF. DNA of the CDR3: TGTGCCAGCAGCCTCACGGGACAGGGTAACACCGGGGAGCTGTTTTTT.